This paragraph covers one T cell receptor (beta chain) sequence. This entry is derived from a study of OX40 agonist ivuxolimab in advanced cancers. For the study at large: Those treated in dose escalation had hepatocellular carcinoma, melanoma, renal cell cancer or head and neck cancer. There were three patients with partial responses, one having hepatocellular carcinoma and two cutaneous melanoma.

The table came from immunoSEQ multiplex PCR; TCRdb's copy has only in-frame clones and leaves some out. The data contain some 70,000 clones, around 90% of them singletons. Germline-derived CDR1 and CDR2 are SNHLY and FYNNEI. Trimming cost V 3 bases and J 7 bases, with 12 bases left between them. This CDR3 contains 13 residues. Sample: CD4+ or CD8+ T cells sorted from blood, taken in a trial of the OX40 agonist ivuxolimab. The clonotype was recovered from an adult with an advanced solid tumor such as melanoma, head and neck, liver or kidney cancer. The rearrangement links TRBV2 to TRBJ1-2; possibly TRBD1 for D (5 bases). The CDR3 protein is CASSDRVGGGYTF. CDR3 bases: TGTGCCAGCAGTGACAGGGTGGGCGGTGGCTACACCTTC. Drawing the rest from reference TRBV2 and TRBJ1-2, the complete variable domain is EPEVTQTPSHQVTQMGQEVILRCVPISNHLYFYWYRQILGQKVEFLVSFYNNEISEKSEIFDDQFSVERPDGSNFTLKIRSTKLEDSAMYFCASSDRVGGGYTFGSGTRLTVV.